This T cell receptor beta chain was recovered during a study of T cell responses to AZD1222 COVID-19 vaccine. As to this clone: Its target is not known.

This CDR3 spans 14 amino acids. Germline V gene sequence: CDR1 SEHNR, CDR2 FQNEAQ (reference sequence). J gave up 7 bases and V 5 bases, and 6 bases lay outside the gene matches. Clones were read by immunoSEQ multiplex PCR, and TCRdb kept only the in-frame ones, dropping some. The table has around 30,000 clones, 93% seen once. Notes on the study in general: Rises in breadth and depth of Spike-specific TCRs came after two AZD1222 doses. Repertoires were obtained only post-peak T cell response.

The clonotype originates from an adult in good health. Sequenced material: peripheral blood, taken on day 0 of AZD1222 vaccination. This chain connects TRBV7-9 to TRBJ1-4; 8 bases agree with TRBD1. The CDR3 nucleotides read TGTGCCAGCAGCCCGACAGGGGTAGTTGAAAAACTGTTTTTT. This encodes CASSPTGVVEKLFF.